This TCR beta chain was recorded in a study of shared clonotypes between healthy human individuals. Of note for this clone: Its target is unknown.

CD8 cells regarded as naive lacked CD45RO, were positively chosen for CCR7, and omitted terminally differentiated effector memory CD45RA+ cells. Adult Caucasians living in Nashville, Tennessee made up all of the donors. Broader study findings: Naive CD4 clonotype sharing across a handful of donors was around 5.5%. Non-shared clonotypes displayed generation probabilities falling below those of clonotypes present in all four donors.

Sorted-subset replicate PCRs used 200 to 250 ng DNA, 25,000 to 30,000 T cell genomes. TCRdb's copy holds only in-frame clones and misses some; the assay was immunoSEQ multiplex PCR. Among about 2.1 million clones, just over 90% were seen once, and the ten largest hold more than 1.5%. This TCR was sampled from a man between 18 and 29 years old in good health. Some clones in this sample may be carry-over from other donors' samples. Source material: naive CD8+ T cells from PBMCs.

DNA of the CDR3: TGCGCCAGCAGTCCATGGACAGACTCCTACGAGCAGTACTTC. It codes for CASSPWTDSYEQYF. The rearrangement joins TRBV4-3 to TRBJ2-7, with D maybe TRBD1 (6 bases). CDR1 is LGHNA, CDR2 YSLEER, per germline. The CDR3 loop spans 14 amino acids. V was shortened by 6 bases and J by 0 bases, with 12 bases between the two germline ends.